Presented here are 29 T cell receptor beta chains from one specimen sequenced in a study of PD-1 blockade in mismatch repair-deficient tumors. Clones were sequenced by immunoSEQ multiplex PCR, and TCRdb holds only the in-frame ones, with some missing. Of roughly 130,000 clones listed, 88% were seen once; the top ten hold around 11%. The specimen was peripheral blood, collected just under 74 weeks after starting pembrolizumab. The source is an adult with mismatch repair-deficient cancer.

The chain recombines TRBV12-5 with TRBJ1-2; perhaps TRBD1 as D (5 bases). CDR1 is LGHNT and CDR2 is FRNRAP in the germline V gene. Trimming took 8 bases from V and 4 from J, leaving 23 bases between them. The CDR3 has 16 residues. The CDR3 protein is CASTPAGGNGGYGYTF. The CDR3 nucleotides are TGTGCTAGTACCCCTGCGGGGGGAAACGGTGGCTATGGCTACACCTTC.

The genes are TRBV4-3 and TRBJ2-7, with 12 bases lining up with TRBD1. Germline CDR1 LGHNA, CDR2 YSLEER. V dropped 1 base and J dropped 5; count of bases not matched to a gene: 6. CDR3 length: 16 residues. DNA for the CDR3: TGCGCCAGCAGCCAAGGTCCGGGACAGGGGGCCCACGAGCAGTACTTC. Residues: CASSQGPGQGAHEQYF.

The chain combines TRBV6-6 with TRBJ2-7, with TRBD1 identical over 9 bases. The J segment lost 5 bases and the V segment lost 4 bases, leaving 6 bases of the junction unmatched. The CDR3 extends over 14 amino acids. Germline V gene data show CDR1 as MNHNY and CDR2 as SVGAGI (reference sequence). Here the CDR3 reads CASSSKRQGDEQYF. The DNA for the CDR3 is TGTGCCAGCAGTTCTAAGAGACAGGGGGACGAGCAGTACTTC.

CDR3 in amino acids: CASGRGTKEETQYF. CDR3 DNA: TGTGCTAGTGGTCGCGGGACTAAAGAAGAGACCCAGTACTTC. The gene calls are TRBV12-5 and TRBJ2-5, with 7 bases aligning to TRBD2. After removal of 5 bases from V and 3 bases from J, the junction contained 6 bases not matched to a gene. Germline CDR1 is LGHNT and CDR2 is FRNRAP. This CDR3 has 14 amino acids.

The chain couples TRBV5-1 to TRBJ2-1; D is possibly TRBD2 (6 bases). The V end was cut by 0 bases, the J end by 4 bases, with 11 bases between. The CDR3 is made up of 15 amino acids. Germline CDR1 reads SGHRS; CDR2 reads YFSETQ. CDR3 nucleotide sequence: TGCGCCAGCAGCTTGGTGGTAGCGGAGTACAATGAGCAGTTCTTC. It is translated as CASSLVVAEYNEQFF.

There are a few counts of this clone. The rearrangement uses TRBV2 and TRBJ2-7, with 7 positions matching TRBD1. Germline CDR1 and CDR2: SNHLY and FYNNEI. The CDR3 has 13 amino acids. V was pared by 10 bases and J by 3 bases, with 9 bases of the junction left unmatched. DNA for the CDR3: TGTGCCACCCGGGACAGCCACCGCTACGAGCAGTACTTC. It yields the protein CATRDSHRYEQYF. The full variable domain, its missing parts supplied by reference TRBV2 and TRBJ2-7, is EPEVTQTPSHQVTQMGQEVILRCVPISNHLYFYWYRQILGQKVEFLVSFYNNEISEKSEIFDDQFSVERPDGSNFTLKIRSTKLEDSAMYFCATRDSHRYEQYFGPGTRLTVT.

This clone was found a few times. The chain is built from TRBV6-1 and TRBJ1-5; TRBD1 matches 8 bases. Germline assignment: CDR1 MNHNS and CDR2 SASEGT. The V and J ends lost 2 bases and 6 bases, in that order; junction bases with no gene match: 3. The length of the CDR3 is 14 residues. DNA of the CDR3: TGTGCCAGCAGTGAAAGCAGGGGGCTTCAGCCCCAGCATTTT. Protein sequence: CASSESRGLQPQHF.

The J gene is TRBJ2-3, the V gene TRBV6-5; weak D call: TRBD2 (5 bases). V lost 4 bases to trimming and J lost 3 bases, with 8 bases between them. CDR1 and CDR2 (germline): MNHEY, SVGAGI. This CDR3 contains 13 residues. DNA for the CDR3: TGTGCCAGCAGTTCTACTAGTACAGATACGCAGTATTTT. Translation: CASSSTSTDTQYF.

This clone was recorded only once. V usage is TRBV4-1 and J usage is TRBJ2-3, with 8 nucleotides matching TRBD2. Germline loops: CDR1 MGHRA, CDR2 YSYEKL. V lost 4 bases to trimming and J lost 5 bases; unmatched junction nucleotides: 20. The CDR3 covers 19 residues. The CDR3 DNA reads TGCGCCAGCAGCCGAACGGGGGGGGTCAATCCAAACGCACAAGATACGCAGTATTTT. It yields the protein CASSRTGGVNPNAQDTQYF.

This clone has a single count. The genes are TRBV7-2 and TRBJ2-5; D is ambiguous. Germline values: CDR1 SGHTA, CDR2 FQGNSA. V lost 5 bases and J 6 bases, leaving 22 bases between the germline ends. The CDR3 contains 16 residues. DNA for the CDR3: TGTGCCAGCAGCCCAATTACCCTGGATAGATTCCAGACCCAGTACTTC. It yields the protein CASSPITLDRFQTQYF.

CDR3 nucleotides: TGCGCCAGCAGCCAGGCCTACGGGGAAGAGACCCAGTACTTC. This encodes CASSQAYGEETQYF. The chain links TRBV4-1 to TRBJ2-5; TRBD2 is a possible D gene (5 bases). The V gene's germline CDR1 is MGHRA and CDR2 YSYEKL. Trimming cost V 3 bases and J 3 bases, with 11 bases left between them. The CDR3 runs to 14 residues.

This chain uses TRBV4-2 with TRBJ2-3; 15 nucleotides align to TRBD2. V shed 7 bases and J 0 bases; nucleotides not matched to a gene: 5. The CDR3 covers 17 residues. Germline V gene sequence: CDR1 LGHNA, CDR2 YNFKEQ. The CDR3 here is CASTGTSGRPSTDTQYF. The DNA for the CDR3 is TGTGCCAGCACCGGGACTAGCGGGAGGCCCAGCACAGATACGCAGTATTTT.

This clone appeared a few times. The rearrangement uses TRBV7-2 and TRBJ2-7; the match to TRBD1 covers 10 bases. CDR3 length: 16 amino acids. V dropped 1 base and J dropped 4; count of bases not matched to a gene: 7. Germline loops: CDR1 SGHTA, CDR2 FQGNSA. For the CDR3, the DNA is TGTGCCAGCAGCTTAGGTGCGTGGGACAGGGGATACGAGCAGTACTTC. Its protein product is CASSLGAWDRGYEQYF.

J is TRBJ2-5 and V is TRBV9, with no clear D. Germline V gene lookup returns CDR1 SGDLS and CDR2 YYNGEE. The CDR3 sequence is 13 residues long. Trimming cost V 4 bases and J 1 base, with 8 bases left between them. As DNA, the CDR3 is TGTGCCAGCAGCCTTAGTTTCCAAGAGACCCAGTACTTC. As protein: CASSLSFQETQYF.

The chain is built from TRBV6-5 and TRBJ2-1, with D possibly being TRBD2 (5 bases). Deletions cut 5 bases from V and 1 base from J, with 9 bases between. Germline CDR1 is MNHEY and CDR2 is SVGAGI. CDR3 length equals 14 residues. This CDR3 reads CASSKSGSYNEQFF. For the CDR3, the DNA is TGTGCCAGCAGTAAAAGCGGATCCTACAATGAGCAGTTCTTC.

In DNA form, the CDR3 reads TGCAGCGTTGAACCTAGCGGGAGGACCGACCAGTACTTC. It specifies CSVEPSGRTDQYF. The chain combines TRBV29-1 with TRBJ2-5; TRBD2 aligns across 11 bases. The CDR3 totals 13 residues. Germline V CDR1 and CDR2: SQVTM, ANQGSEA. Trimming removed 2 bases from V and 10 bases from J; junction bases left unmatched: 6.

The genes are TRBV18 and TRBJ2-2, with no clear D. V lost 2 bases and J lost 8, with 15 bases in between. The CDR3 totals 15 residues. Germline-derived CDR1 and CDR2 are KGHSH and LQKENI. CDR3 DNA: TGTGCCAGCTCACCAAGTTCTTCAGGCGTTGGGGAGCTGTTTTTT. Translated: CASSPSSSGVGELFF. Together with reference TRBV18 and TRBJ2-2, the CDR3 gives the full variable domain: NAGVMQNPRHLVRRRGQEARLRCSPMKGHSHVYWYRQLPEEGLKFMVYLQKENIIDESGMPKERFSAEFPKEGPSILRIQQVVRGDSAAYFCASSPSSSGVGELFFGEGSRLTVL.

The gene calls are TRBV4-1 and TRBJ2-5; D ambiguous. Germline-derived CDR1 and CDR2 are MGHRA and YSYEKL. CDR3 length: 11 amino acids. V lost 4 bases to trimming and J lost 3 bases, with 3 bases between them. The CDR3 spells CASSREETQYF. The CDR3 DNA reads TGCGCCAGCAGCCGAGAAGAGACCCAGTACTTC.

V and J are TRBV7-9 and TRBJ2-7; TRBD1 aligns across 7 bases. V was clipped by 4 bases and J by 4 bases; unmatched bases: 10. The CDR3 consists of 15 residues. CDR1 and CDR2 (germline): SEHNR, FQNEAQ (reference sequence). The CDR3 coding sequence is TGTGCCAGCAGCTCTACCCGACAGGGAACATACGAGCAGTACTTC. This sequence encodes CASSSTRQGTYEQYF. The variable domain in full, with the rest retrieved from reference TRBV7-9 and TRBJ2-7, is DTGVSQNPRHKITKRGQNVTFRCDPISEHNRLYWYRQTLGQGPEFLTYFQNEAQLEKSRLLSDRFSAERPKGSFSTLEIQRTEQGDSAMYLCASSSTRQGTYEQYFGPGTRLTVT.

The chain has TRBV27 and TRBJ2-6; D is unclear. Trimming took 8 bases from V and 1 from J, leaving 12 bases between them. The CDR3 consists of 15 residues. Germline CDR1 MNHEY, CDR2 SMNVEV (reference sequence). The CDR3 bases are TGTGCCAGCTCTAAGACCCTATCTGGGGCCAACGTCCTGACTTTC. Protein sequence: CASSKTLSGANVLTF.

This sequence joins TRBV4-2 and TRBJ2-2; maybe TRBD2 (6 bases). The CDR3 has 15 amino acids. V was clipped by 5 bases and J by 1 base, with 11 bases between them. CDR1 and CDR2 (germline): LGHNA, YNFKEQ. The CDR3 protein is CASSSSVVNTGELFF. The CDR3 coding sequence is TGTGCCAGCAGCTCTAGCGTGGTGAACACCGGGGAGCTGTTTTTT.

The rearrangement links TRBV30 to TRBJ2-2; 7 bases align to TRBD2. V lost 7 bases, J lost 5 bases, and 10 bases stayed unmatched. CDR1 is GTSNPN and CDR2 is SVGIG in the germline V gene (reference sequence). This CDR3 region has 14 residues. CDR3 sequence (DNA): TGTGCCTACCACTTGGGGCGGGAGACCGGGGAGCTGTTTTTT. Translating it yields CAYHLGRETGELFF.

The chain recombines TRBV19 with TRBJ2-4; D unclear. Germline CDR1 and CDR2: LNHDA and SQIVND (reference sequence). The CDR3 has 17 residues. V gave up 1 base and J gave up 1 base, with 14 bases separating them. The DNA for the CDR3 is TGTGCCAGTAGTATAGTTGGGATAGGCGCTGCCAAAAACATTCAGTACTTC. It specifies CASSIVGIGAAKNIQYF. The complete variable domain, with remaining parts taken from reference TRBV19 and TRBJ2-4, reads DGGITQSPKYLFRKEGQNVTLSCEQNLNHDAMYWYRQDPGQGLRLIYYSQIVNDFQKGDIAEGYSVSREKKESFPLTVTSAQKNPTAFYLCASSIVGIGAAKNIQYFGAGTRLSVL.

CDR3 in DNA: TGTGCCAGCAGTTACTCGAGTTTTTCTGAAGCTTTCTTT. Translating it yields CASSYSSFSEAFF. This rearrangement joins TRBV6-5 to TRBJ1-1, with D hard to call. Trimming cost V 0 bases and J 6 bases, with 8 bases left between them. The CDR3 totals 13 residues. Germline CDR1 reads MNHEY; CDR2 reads SVGAGI.

The chain links TRBV14 to TRBJ2-7; 9 bases map to TRBD2. CDR1 SGHDN and CDR2 FVKESK come from the germline V gene. V was pared by 2 bases and J by 5 bases, with 4 bases of the junction left unmatched. The CDR3 has 14 amino acids. The CDR3: CASSQPSGINEQYF. The CDR3 DNA reads TGTGCCAGCAGCCAACCTAGCGGGATCAACGAGCAGTACTTC.

V gene TRBV5-1 combines with J gene TRBJ2-7; D not resolved. With 1 base removed from V and 2 bases from J, the gap between germline ends came to 7 bases. This CDR3 spans 13 amino acids. Germline V gene sequence: CDR1 SGHRS, CDR2 YFSETQ. The CDR3 reads CASSLSTTYEQYF. CDR3 in DNA: TGCGCCAGCAGCTTGAGTACAACCTACGAGCAGTACTTC.

The chain uses TRBV27 and TRBJ1-2, with 8 bases matching TRBD1. Germline V gene sequence: CDR1 MNHEY, CDR2 SMNVEV (reference sequence). The CDR3 runs to 13 residues. V shed 6 bases, J shed 4 bases, and the junction held 4 bases outside the gene matches. The CDR3, as DNA: TGTGCCAGCAGGACAGGGGTGAGCTATGGCTACACCTTC. Protein sequence: CASRTGVSYGYTF.

This rearrangement joins TRBV4-3 to TRBJ2-4, with 8 bases lining up with TRBD1. The CDR3 consists of 17 residues. CDR1 and CDR2 from the germline V gene are LGHNA and YSLEER. The junction had 10 bases not matched to a gene; V was cut back by 0 bases and J by 6 bases. The chain's CDR3 is CASSQDADRDNGNIQYF. Here the CDR3 DNA reads TGCGCCAGCAGCCAAGATGCGGACAGGGACAATGGAAACATTCAGTACTTC.

V gene TRBV6-4 combines with J gene TRBJ2-1, with a possible D match to TRBD2 (5 bases). Germline assignment: CDR1 MRHNA and CDR2 SNTAGT. Trimming left V 5 bases short and J 8 bases short, with 13 bases between. This CDR3 is 13 amino acids long. The CDR3 region is CASSTDPRDEQFF. CDR3 coding DNA: TGTGCCAGCAGTACGGACCCGAGGGATGAGCAGTTCTTC.